This T cell receptor (beta chain) came from a study of shared clonotypes between healthy human individuals. Turning to the study itself: Aged between 18 and 49, the donors were a couple of women and three men. Per donor, CD8 memory used one plate, CD8 naive used two, CD4 memory used three and CD4 naive used three. General study results and limits: Having only a few donors restricted how much genetic and exposure-history diversity was captured. Rarefaction showed that sequencing of sorted subsets was incomplete (despite large depth).

Sequenced by immunoSEQ multiplex PCR; TCRdb stores in-frame clones only, minus some. The data contain about 1,800,000 clones, about 95% of them singletons. The CDR3 totals 14 residues. V dropped 4 bases and J dropped 3 bases, with 10 bases sitting between them. In germline, CDR1 is SNHLY, CDR2 FYNNEI. Naive CD8 cells were CD45RO-negative, positively selected for CCR7, excluding terminally differentiated effector memory CD45RA+ cells. For this clone: The antigen remains unidentified.

The receptor was derived from a man aged 18 to 29 in good health. This chain connects TRBV2 to TRBJ2-1; unclear D gene. The sequenced sample was naive CD8+ T cells sorted from blood. CDR3 in amino acids: CASSGQNSYNEQFF. The CDR3 bases are TGTGCCAGCAGTGGCCAGAATAGCTACAATGAGCAGTTCTTC.